Following are 3 T cell receptor beta chains from one sample sequenced in a study of cytomegalovirus exposure and HLA in healthy donors. Both 60 Vbeta primers and 13 Jbeta primers went into the PCR. The protocol was immunoSEQ multiplex PCR, while the TCRdb copy is restricted to in-frame clones and leaves out a portion. The sample shows about 200,000 clones, around four fifths of them seen only once. The sample comprised PBMCs. These receptors all stem from a boy under 10 years old in good health and CMV-seronegative.

The V gene is TRBV28, the J gene TRBJ2-7; 11 bases are shared with TRBD1. The ends lost 5 bases at V and 5 bases at J; junction bases unmatched: 8. CDR1 and CDR2 (germline): MDHEN, SYDVKM. The CDR3 runs to 15 residues. The CDR3, as DNA: TGTGCCAGCAGTCTAAGGACAGGGGGCGCGGACGAGCAGTACTTC. Encoded protein: CASSLRTGGADEQYF.

A single count supports this clone. The gene calls are TRBV15 and TRBJ2-3, with a tentative D call TRBD2 (6 bases). The germline V gene has CDR1 LNHNV and CDR2 YYDKDF (reference sequence). V gave up 5 bases and J gave up 2 bases, with 14 bases separating them. This CDR3 comprises 15 residues. The CDR3 protein is CATSRWGVHTDTQYF. CDR3 DNA: TGTGCCACCAGCCGCTGGGGGGTCCACACAGATACGCAGTATTTT.

The rearrangement uses TRBV5-4 and TRBJ2-7, with TRBD2 matching 9 bases. Germline values: CDR1 SGHNT, CDR2 YYREEE (reference sequence). The CDR3 covers 15 residues. V was pared by 4 bases and J by 3 bases, with 8 bases of the junction left unmatched. CDR3 bases: TGTGCCAGCAGCCCTCGCACTAGCGGGCTCTACGAGCAGTACTTC. Its translation: CASSPRTSGLYEQYF.